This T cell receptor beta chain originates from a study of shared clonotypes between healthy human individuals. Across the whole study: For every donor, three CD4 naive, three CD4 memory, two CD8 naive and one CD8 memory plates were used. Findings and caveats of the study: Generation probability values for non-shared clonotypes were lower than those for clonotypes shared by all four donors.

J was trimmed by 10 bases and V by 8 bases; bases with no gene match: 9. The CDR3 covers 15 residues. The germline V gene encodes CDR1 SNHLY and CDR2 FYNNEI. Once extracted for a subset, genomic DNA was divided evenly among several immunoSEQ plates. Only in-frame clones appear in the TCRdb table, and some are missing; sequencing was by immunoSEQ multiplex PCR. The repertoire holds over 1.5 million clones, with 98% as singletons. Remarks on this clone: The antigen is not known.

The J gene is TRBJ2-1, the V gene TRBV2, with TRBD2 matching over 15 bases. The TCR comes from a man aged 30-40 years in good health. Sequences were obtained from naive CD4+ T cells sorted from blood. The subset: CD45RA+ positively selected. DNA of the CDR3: TGTGCCAGCCGTGCCCCCGGGACTAGCGGGAGGGAGCAGTTCTTC. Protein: CASRAPGTSGREQFF.